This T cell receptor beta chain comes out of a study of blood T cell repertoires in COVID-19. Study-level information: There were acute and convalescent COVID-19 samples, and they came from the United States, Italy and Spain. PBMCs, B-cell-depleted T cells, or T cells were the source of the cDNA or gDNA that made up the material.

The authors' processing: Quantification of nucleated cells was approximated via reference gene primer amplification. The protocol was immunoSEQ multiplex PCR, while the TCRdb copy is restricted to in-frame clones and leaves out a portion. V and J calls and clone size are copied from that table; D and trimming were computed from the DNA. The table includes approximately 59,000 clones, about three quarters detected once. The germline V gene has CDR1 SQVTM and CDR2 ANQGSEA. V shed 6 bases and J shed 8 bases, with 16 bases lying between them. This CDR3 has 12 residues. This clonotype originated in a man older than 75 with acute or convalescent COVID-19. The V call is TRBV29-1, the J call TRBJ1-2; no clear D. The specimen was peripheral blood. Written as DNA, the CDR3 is TGCAGCGTGAACCCCCAGGTACGGGGCTACACCTTC. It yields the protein CSVNPQVRGYTF. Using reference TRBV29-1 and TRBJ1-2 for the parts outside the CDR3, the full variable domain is SAVISQKPSRDICQRGTSLTIQCQVDSQVTMMFWYRQQPGQSLTLIATANQGSEATYESGFVIDKFPISRPNLTFSTLTVSNMSPEDSSIYLCSVNPQVRGYTFGSGTRLTVV.